These 2 T cell receptor beta chains were all obtained from the same sample, sequenced in a study of T-cell memory formation after mild COVID-19. TCRdb recomputed calls from the 5' RACE reads with MiXCR, one row per CDR3 protein. The sample lists about 430,000 distinct CDR3 sequences, roughly 18% occurring once. Material for sequencing was PBMCs or a T cell subset sorted from them (not recorded which). These receptors originate from a man aged 18 to 30 who had mild COVID-19 (a few samples of this study predate the infection). Cell type and time point are not known.

This clonotype appeared a few times. The V call is TRBV4-3, the J call TRBJ2-3, with 10 bases fitting TRBD2. Germline trimming cut 2 bases from V and 1 base from J; bases unmatched to any gene: 9. Germline V gene sequence: CDR1 LGHNA, CDR2 YSLEER. The CDR3 runs 18 residues. The chain's CDR3 is CASSQRPPLAGGTDTQYF. CDR3 sequence (DNA): TGCGCCAGCAGCCAACGACCCCCCCTAGCGGGGGGCACAGATACGCAGTATTTT.

This clonotype was counted between two and nine times. The chain has TRBV7-9 and TRBJ2-7; TRBD1 aligns across 12 bases. CDR1 and CDR2 (germline): SEHNR, FQNEAQ (reference sequence). The CDR3 runs to 13 residues. The V segment lost 8 bases and the J segment 10 bases; nucleotides outside the gene matches: 9. This CDR3 is CASSPGTGGHQYV. The CDR3 nucleotides read TGTGCCAGCTCCCCCGGGACAGGGGGCCACCAGTACGTC.